This T cell receptor beta chain was profiled in a study of T cell changes during pregnancy in multiple sclerosis. Sequencing was performed with immunoSEQ multiplex PCR; in TCRdb, only in-frame clones are kept and a portion is missing. The sample yields tens of thousands of clones, 80% to 95% seen once. The CDR3 runs 15 residues. Deletions cut 5 bases from V and 8 bases from J, with 16 bases between. The germline V gene has CDR1 MNHEY and CDR2 SMNVEV (reference sequence). Here the sequenced sample was peripheral blood, taken in the third trimester of pregnancy. This sequence originates from a female donor in good health, enrolled as a control in a pregnancy study. This chain links TRBV27 with TRBJ1-6; the D gene is possibly TRBD1 (6 bases). CDR3 sequence reads: CASSTDSFGDSPLHF. The CDR3 region has the DNA TGTGCCAGCAGTACGGACAGTTTCGGGGATTCACCCCTCCACTTT.